The subject of this entry is one T cell receptor (beta chain). Its specificity is unknown. The isolated RNA, all of it, was reverse transcribed, so expressed TCRB transcripts were what got sequenced. This table comes from immunoSEQ multiplex PCR, and its TCRdb copy is limited to in-frame clones, with some not included. The sample shows about 150,000 clones, 10% to 13% of them seen only once. Germline V lookup: CDR1 LNHDA, CDR2 SQIVND (reference sequence). Trimming at V came to 3 bases and at J to 6 bases, leaving 5 bases not matched to a gene. The CDR3 is 14 residues long. This entry belongs to a study of beta chain features in type 1 diabetes. Via the markers CD45RO/CCR7/CD25/CD127/CD95/CD27, stem cell-like memory, regulatory, central memory and naive CD4+ cells were sorted. Study observations and caveats: Patients with Type 1 diabetes showed moderately but significantly shorter TCRB CDR3s in all four CD4+ subsets. In type 1 diabetes patients, VDJ junctions had fewer insertions; deletions at these junctions were more frequent.

Sequenced: central memory CD4+ T cells from blood. The chain recombines TRBV19 with TRBJ1-1; TRBD1 matches 9 bases. The sequence came from a man under 40 with type 1 diabetes. CDR3 region: CASSIRDREPEAFF. In DNA, the CDR3 is TGTGCCAGTAGTATTCGGGACAGGGAGCCTGAAGCTTTCTTT.